The next 27 T cell receptor beta chains were all read from a single sample in a study of T cell responses to AZD1222 COVID-19 vaccine. The data were produced by immunoSEQ multiplex PCR, yet TCRdb's version contains in-frame clones alone and is incomplete. The sample shows approximately 150,000 clones, roughly 92% of them seen only once. The material sequenced was peripheral blood, taken on day 0 of AZD1222 vaccination. The receptors stem from an adult in good health.

The rearrangement uses TRBV4-1 and TRBJ2-7, with 10 bases fitting TRBD2. The germline gives CDR1 MGHRA, CDR2 YSYEKL. This CDR3 has 15 amino acids. Germline trimming cut 11 bases from V and 5 bases from J; bases unmatched to any gene: 15. In nucleotides, the CDR3 is TGCGCCGCCAGCAGCCAGGGACTAGCGACCGACGAGCAGTACTTC. Its translation is CAASSQGLATDEQYF.

The rearrangement links TRBV18 to TRBJ2-1; TRBD1 might be the D (6 bases). Trimming shortened V by 2 bases and J by 8 bases, and 10 bases separated the two germline ends. The CDR3 has 13 amino acids. Looked up from germline, CDR1 is KGHSH and CDR2 is LQKENI. CDR3 in amino acids: CASSPNRVDEQFF. DNA for the CDR3: TGTGCCAGCTCACCAAACAGGGTCGATGAGCAGTTCTTC.

The chain links TRBV11-2 to TRBJ2-3, with 8 bases lining up with TRBD2. The CDR3 spans 13 residues. The germline V gene has CDR1 SGHAT and CDR2 FQNNGV. V was pared by 5 bases and J by 4 bases, with 2 bases of the junction left unmatched. In nucleotides, the CDR3 is TGTGCCAGCAGCCCCGGGGGGGCAGATACGCAGTATTTT. Translated, it gives CASSPGGADTQYF. Full variable domain (remainder filled in from reference TRBV11-2 and TRBJ2-3): EAGVAQSPRYKIIEKRQSVAFWCNPISGHATLYWYQQILGQGPKLLIQFQNNGVVDDSQLPKDRFSAERLKGVDSTLKIQPAKLEDSAVYLCASSPGGADTQYFGPGTRLTVL.

This clone came up once. V is TRBV6-2 or TRBV6-3 and J is TRBJ2-7, with D hard to call. CDR3 length equals 14 residues. Germline V gene sequence: CDR1 MNHEY, CDR2 SVGEGT. V lost 0 bases to trimming and J lost 0 bases, with 6 bases between them. CDR3: CASSYSLHSYEQYF. Here the CDR3 DNA reads TGTGCCAGCAGTTACTCTCTACACTCCTACGAGCAGTACTTC.

The CDR3 spells CASSFYVPGLADVSSYNEQFF. CDR3 DNA sequence: TGTGCCAGCAGTTTTTATGTACCGGGACTAGCGGATGTGAGCTCCTACAATGAGCAGTTCTTC. This chain uses TRBV27 with TRBJ2-1, with 11 bases fitting TRBD2. CDR3 size: 21 residues. The germline gives CDR1 MNHEY, CDR2 SMNVEV (reference sequence). Trimming took 3 bases from V and 0 from J; bases not matched to a gene: 16.

The CDR3 loop is CASSKGQPQHF. CDR3 DNA sequence: TGTGCCAGCAGCAAAGGGCAGCCCCAGCATTTT. The V gene is TRBV21-1, the J gene TRBJ1-5. TRBV21-1 is reported as a pseudogene. This CDR3 has 11 residues.

This chain joins TRBV28 and TRBJ1-5; D is uncertain. Per germline, CDR1 MDHEN and CDR2 SYDVKM. Trimming removed 4 bases at V and 0 bases at J, with 16 bases between. The CDR3 has 17 residues. Here the CDR3 DNA reads TGTGCCAGCAGTTCCCCACAACAATTCTATAGCAATCAGCCCCAGCATTTT. Encoded protein: CASSSPQQFYSNQPQHF.

The chain employs TRBV7-9 and TRBJ1-3, with D perhaps TRBD1 (5 bases). Germline CDR1 reads SEHNR; CDR2 reads FQNEAQ (reference sequence). V dropped 5 bases and J dropped 4 bases, with 12 bases sitting between them. The CDR3 loop spans 14 amino acids. The CDR3 sequence: CASSPGRTGNTIYF. DNA for the CDR3: TGTGCCAGCAGCCCGGGACGGACGGGAAACACCATATATTTT.

This clone appeared many times. This rearrangement joins TRBV18 to TRBJ2-1; D is unresolved. Between the trimmed V and J ends, which lost 3 bases and 4 bases, there was a span of 10 bases. The V gene's germline CDR1 is KGHSH and CDR2 LQKENI. The CDR3 is 14 residues long. CDR3 in amino acids: CASSPGRSYNEQFF. The CDR3 nucleotides read TGTGCCAGCTCACCGGGTCGGTCTTACAATGAGCAGTTCTTC.

The chain links TRBV28 to TRBJ1-6; D may be TRBD1 (5 bases). The germline V and J ends were trimmed by 5 bases and 11 bases, with 19 bases remaining between them. The CDR3 runs 15 residues. CDR1 is MDHEN, CDR2 SYDVKM, per germline. CDR3 sequence (DNA): TGTGCCAGCAGTCCGGTTAGGGGTCTTTTGACACCCCTCCACTTT. It encodes CASSPVRGLLTPLHF.

The chain has TRBV4-1 and TRBJ1-2; D remains ambiguous. The CDR3 has 15 residues. Germline V gene data show CDR1 as MGHRA and CDR2 as YSYEKL. V was shortened by 1 base and J by 2 bases, with 11 bases between the two germline ends. The CDR3 coding sequence is TGCGCCAGCAGCCAAGGGGGAGAAGCGAACTATGGCTACACCTTC. This encodes CASSQGGEANYGYTF.

The chain combines TRBV7-9 with TRBJ1-5; TRBD1 is a possible D gene (6 bases). CDR3 length: 13 amino acids. CDR1 SEHNR and CDR2 FQNEAQ come from the germline V gene (reference sequence). V was shortened by 10 bases and J by 4 bases, with 14 bases between the two germline ends. The DNA for the CDR3 is TGTGCCACGACTAGGGGGGATAATCAGCCCCAGCATTTT. Encoded protein: CATTRGDNQPQHF.

The J gene is TRBJ1-1, the V gene TRBV9, with no clear D. V lost 3 bases, J lost 1 base, and 10 bases lay in between. Looked up from germline, CDR1 is SGDLS and CDR2 is YYNGEE. CDR3 length: 14 residues. Here the CDR3 DNA reads TGTGCCAGCAGCGCTCAAACGCGGAACACTGAAGCTTTCTTT. This translates into CASSAQTRNTEAFF.

The chain recombines TRBV5-1 with TRBJ1-1; possibly TRBD1 for D (5 bases). CDR1 and CDR2 (germline): SGHRS, YFSETQ. The V gene lost 2 bases and the J gene lost 9 bases, with 14 bases spanning the gap. CDR3 length equals 13 residues. The CDR3 sequence is CASSFGNRLQAFF. The CDR3 coding sequence is TGCGCCAGCAGCTTCGGGAACAGGCTACAAGCTTTCTTT.

V and J are TRBV27 and TRBJ1-1, with D unclear. Germline V gives CDR1 MNHEY, CDR2 SMNVEV (reference sequence). The CDR3 extends over 13 amino acids. Trimming took off 3 bases at V and 3 bases at J, with 8 bases between the two ends. The CDR3 spells CASSFSGYTEAFF. CDR3 nucleotides: TGTGCCAGCAGTTTCTCAGGCTACACTGAAGCTTTCTTT.

In its sample, this clone was seen once. The chain carries TRBV11-2 and TRBJ1-2; D is unresolved. Trimming took off 1 base at V and 4 bases at J, with 10 bases between the two ends. Germline CDR1 SGHAT, CDR2 FQNNGV. This CDR3 contains 14 residues. CDR3 in amino acids: CASSLGSLVYGYTF. The CDR3 nucleotides read TGTGCCAGCAGCTTAGGCAGCCTCGTCTATGGCTACACCTTC.

The DNA of the CDR3 is TGCAGCGTGAGTGGGGACAGGGGAGAGACCCAGTACTTC. Translating gives CSVSGDRGETQYF. The V gene is TRBV29-1, the J gene TRBJ2-5; 10 nucleotides line up with TRBD1. V gave up 6 bases and J gave up 4 bases; unmatched junction bases: 5. This CDR3 is built from 13 residues. From germline, CDR1 is SQVTM and CDR2 ANQGSEA.

The rearrangement joins TRBV27 to TRBJ1-2, with D tentatively TRBD1 (6 bases). V lost 5 bases, J lost 4 bases, and 14 bases lay in between. Per germline, CDR1 MNHEY and CDR2 SMNVEV (reference sequence). The CDR3 is 14 residues long. In nucleotides, the CDR3 is TGTGCCAGCAGTGGTACAGGGTCCCCCTATGGCTACACCTTC. Its protein product is CASSGTGSPYGYTF.

J is TRBJ2-1 and V is TRBV18; 8 bases are shared with TRBD1. With V trimmed by 2 bases and J by 6 bases, 6 bases remained unmatched. The CDR3 has 15 amino acids. Germline CDR1 reads KGHSH; CDR2 reads LQKENI. The CDR3 loop reads CASSPNRGVGNEQFF. CDR3 bases: TGTGCCAGCTCACCAAACAGGGGGGTAGGCAATGAGCAGTTCTTC.

This sequence joins TRBV19 and TRBJ2-3; 8 positions match TRBD2. Germline V gene data show CDR1 as LNHDA and CDR2 as SQIVND (reference sequence). With 7 bases clipped from V and 2 bases from J, the junction kept 5 bases outside the gene matches. The CDR3 consists of 14 residues. CDR3 sequence: CASKALADTDTQYF. CDR3 DNA sequence: TGTGCCAGTAAGGCACTAGCGGACACAGATACGCAGTATTTT.

The genes are TRBV15 and TRBJ1-1; D may be TRBD1 (6 bases). This CDR3 comprises 15 residues. Germline CDR1 is LNHNV and CDR2 is YYDKDF (reference sequence). Trimming stripped 0 bases from V and 0 bases from J, with 8 bases between. CDR3 coding DNA: TGTGCCACCAGCAGAGATCAGGGGATGAACACTGAAGCTTTCTTT. Translating it yields CATSRDQGMNTEAFF.

The rearrangement uses TRBV19 and TRBJ1-5; weak D call: TRBD1 (6 bases). V was shortened by 3 bases and J by 5 bases, with 14 bases between the two germline ends. Germline CDR1 is LNHDA and CDR2 is SQIVND (reference sequence). The CDR3 loop spans 15 amino acids. As DNA, the CDR3 is TGTGCCAGTAGTATCCTCGGGGGGCACGATCAGCCCCAGCATTTT. This gives the protein CASSILGGHDQPQHF.

The chain joins TRBV19 to TRBJ2-2; D unclear. In germline, CDR1 is LNHDA, CDR2 SQIVND (reference sequence). CDR3 length equals 13 residues. Between the trimmed V and J ends, which lost 5 bases and 4 bases, there was a span of 8 bases. Here the CDR3 reads CASSWWRTGELFF. CDR3 DNA sequence: TGTGCCAGTAGTTGGTGGCGCACCGGGGAGCTGTTTTTT.

The chain is built from TRBV5-1 and TRBJ2-1, with D perhaps matching TRBD2 (6 bases). V lost 4 bases to trimming and J lost 3 bases, with 14 bases between them. This CDR3 is built from 15 residues. The germline V gene encodes CDR1 SGHRS and CDR2 YFSETQ. Written as DNA, the CDR3 is TGCGCCAGCAGCCCCGGGGTAGCGGACTACAATGAGCAGTTCTTC. It yields the protein CASSPGVADYNEQFF.

The rearrangement links TRBV19 to TRBJ2-1, with 12 bases lining up with TRBD2. Germline trimming cut 5 bases from V and 9 bases from J; bases unmatched to any gene: 14. The CDR3 extends over 17 amino acids. Germline loops: CDR1 LNHDA, CDR2 SQIVND (reference sequence). The CDR3 region is CASSFRLAGDYGSEQFF. The CDR3 coding sequence is TGTGCCAGTAGTTTTCGACTAGCGGGAGATTACGGGAGTGAGCAGTTCTTC.

The gene calls are TRBV13 and TRBJ1-1; 8 bases align to TRBD1. Germline lookup yields CDR1 PRHDT and CDR2 FYEKMQ (reference sequence). After removal of 4 bases from V and 8 bases from J, the junction contained 9 bases not matched to a gene. The CDR3 is 14 amino acids. The CDR3: CASSSGTGIREAFF. The CDR3 coding sequence is TGTGCCAGCAGCTCAGGGACAGGTATAAGGGAAGCTTTCTTT.

This clone has a handful of counts. V and J are TRBV5-4 and TRBJ1-3; weak D call: TRBD1 (5 bases). The CDR3 consists of 17 residues. CDR1 and CDR2 from the germline V gene are SGHNT and YYREEE (reference sequence). Trimming took off 1 base at V and 0 bases at J, with 14 bases between the two ends. CDR3 DNA: TGTGCCAGCAGCTTGCAGGGCAGGGCCTTCTCTGGAAACACCATATATTTT. Translated: CASSLQGRAFSGNTIYF.